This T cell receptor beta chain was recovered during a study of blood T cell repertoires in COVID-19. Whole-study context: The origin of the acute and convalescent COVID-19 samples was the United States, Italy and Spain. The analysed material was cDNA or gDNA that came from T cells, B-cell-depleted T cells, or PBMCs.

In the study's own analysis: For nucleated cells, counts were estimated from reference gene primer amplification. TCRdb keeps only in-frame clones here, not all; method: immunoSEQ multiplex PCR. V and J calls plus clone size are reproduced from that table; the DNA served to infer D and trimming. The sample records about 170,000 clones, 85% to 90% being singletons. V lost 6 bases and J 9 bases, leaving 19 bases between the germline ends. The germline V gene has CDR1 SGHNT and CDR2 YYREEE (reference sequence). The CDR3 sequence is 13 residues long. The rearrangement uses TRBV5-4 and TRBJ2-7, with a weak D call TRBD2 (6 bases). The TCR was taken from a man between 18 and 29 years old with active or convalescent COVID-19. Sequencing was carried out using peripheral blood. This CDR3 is CASIYGSPLGQYF. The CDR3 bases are TGTGCCAGCATATACGGGAGCCCATTAGGGCAGTACTTC.